This TCR beta chain was sequenced for a study of CD8+ T cells in alopecia areata. After isolation, RNA underwent reverse transcription to generate cDNA as the sequencing template. Clones were sequenced by immunoSEQ multiplex PCR, and TCRdb holds only the in-frame ones, with some missing. The sample lists about 150,000 clones; around 58% were seen once. Germline CDR1 reads GTSNPN; CDR2 reads SVGIG (reference sequence). There are 14 residues in the CDR3. Unmatched junction bases numbered 6, after V lost 1 base and J lost 3 bases. This receptor was identified in a human donor with alopecia areata. Sample: CD4+ T cells sorted from blood, taken at week 0. V is TRBV30 and J is TRBJ2-7, with TRBD1 identical over 7 bases. This CDR3 is CAWSGTGAVYEQYF. CDR3 sequence (DNA): TGTGCCTGGAGTGGTACAGGGGCTGTCTACGAGCAGTACTTC.